Each of the 18 T cell receptor beta chains below was sequenced from the same sample in a study of cytomegalovirus exposure and HLA in healthy donors. The PCR had 60 Vbeta and 13 Jbeta primers. Some clones are missing from TCRdb's copy, which holds only in-frame ones; the method was immunoSEQ multiplex PCR. This sample's table has about 48,000 clones. The sample consisted of PBMCs. All receptors derive from a woman aged 40-49 years in good health and CMV-seronegative.

The J gene is TRBJ1-5, the V gene TRBV29-1; a weak D match, TRBD1 (6 bases). Trimming removed 5 bases from V and 2 bases from J, with 7 bases in between. CDR1 is SQVTM and CDR2 is ANQGSEA in the germline V gene. CDR3 length equals 12 residues. The CDR3 reads CSVSGGNQPQHF. Written as DNA, the CDR3 is TGCAGCGTTTCAGGGGGCAATCAGCCCCAGCATTTT.

This clone is called medium-sized based on its frequency. The V and J genes are TRBV10-3 and TRBJ2-6, with TRBD1 identical over 8 bases. The ends lost 2 bases at V and 0 bases at J; junction bases unmatched: 6. Germline V CDR1 and CDR2: ENHRY, SYGVKD. CDR3 length: 18 residues. The CDR3 DNA sequence: TGTGCCATCAGTGAGAGACAGGGGCGGATCTCTGGGGCCAACGTCCTGACTTTC. Translating gives CAISERQGRISGANVLTF.

V gene TRBV7-3 combines with J gene TRBJ2-3; 10 bases are a match to TRBD2. The CDR3 is 15 residues long. The V segment lost 5 bases and the J segment 4 bases; nucleotides outside the gene matches: 6. The germline CDR1 and CDR2 sequences are SGHTA and FQGTGA. CDR3 loop: CASSQSGRVADTQYF. CDR3 in DNA: TGTGCCAGCAGCCAGAGCGGGAGGGTCGCAGATACGCAGTATTTT. The complete variable domain, with remaining parts taken from reference TRBV7-3 and TRBJ2-3, reads GAGVSQTPSNKVTEKGKYVELRCDPISGHTALYWYRQSLGQGPEFLIYFQGTGAADDSGLPNDRFFAVRPEGSVSTLKIQRTERGDSAVYLCASSQSGRVADTQYFGPGTRLTVL.

The chain has TRBV28 and TRBJ2-3; the match to TRBD2 covers 7 bases. The CDR3 totals 14 residues. CDR1 MDHEN and CDR2 SYDVKM come from the germline V gene. Unmatched junction bases numbered 5, after V lost 7 bases and J lost 1 base. CDR3 residues: CASNERGRTDTQYF. CDR3 coding DNA: TGTGCCAGCAACGAGCGGGGCCGCACAGATACGCAGTATTTT.

The chain has TRBV15 and TRBJ2-2, with TRBD2 matching 14 bases. The germline V gene encodes CDR1 LNHNV and CDR2 YYDKDF (reference sequence). This CDR3 has 20 amino acids. Trimming cost V 0 bases and J 1 base; bases outside gene matches: 7. DNA for the CDR3: TGTGCCACCAGCAGAGATGGGGGACTAGCGGGAGTCGGGAACACCGGGGAGCTGTTTTTT. Translated: CATSRDGGLAGVGNTGELFF.

CDR3 nucleotide sequence: TGCAGCGTGACCTCAGGGTCAACAAACACCGGGGAGCTGTTTTTT. Protein sequence: CSVTSGSTNTGELFF. The chain recombines TRBV29-1 with TRBJ2-2; D is possibly TRBD1 (5 bases). The CDR3 is 15 residues long. Germline CDR1 SQVTM, CDR2 ANQGSEA. V lost 6 bases and J 2 bases, leaving 16 bases between the germline ends.

This chain connects TRBV7-2 to TRBJ1-4, with 9 nucleotides matching TRBD1. With V trimmed by 0 bases and J by 2 bases, 13 bases remained unmatched. CDR1 and CDR2 from the germline V gene are SGHTA and FQGNSA. The CDR3 is 20 residues long. In DNA, the CDR3 is TGTGCCAGCAGCTTAGCGCGAATGGGACAGGGTCCTTCCACTAATGAAAAACTGTTTTTT. This sequence encodes CASSLARMGQGPSTNEKLFF.

The gene calls are TRBV4-2 and TRBJ2-2, with TRBD1 identical over 7 bases. This CDR3 region has 15 residues. Germline loops: CDR1 LGHNA, CDR2 YNFKEQ. With V trimmed by 3 bases and J by 4 bases, 5 bases remained unmatched. The CDR3 bases are TGTGCCAGCAGCCACGGACAGGCGGGCACCGGGGAGCTGTTTTTT. Translated: CASSHGQAGTGELFF.

CDR3 nucleotide sequence: TGTGCCAGCAGCGTCCGACCCGATGGTGGAGGTACGCAGTATTTT. This encodes CASSVRPDGGGTQYF. The rearrangement uses TRBV9 and TRBJ2-3, with D possibly matching TRBD2 (5 bases). CDR3 length: 15 residues. CDR1 SGDLS and CDR2 YYNGEE come from the germline V gene. The germline V and J ends were trimmed by 2 bases and 8 bases, with 18 bases remaining between them. Filled out from reference TRBV9 and TRBJ2-3, the complete variable domain reads DSGVTQTPKHLITATGQRVTLRCSPRSGDLSVYWYQQSLDQGLQFLIQYYNGEERAKGNILERFSAQQFPDLHSELNLSSLELGDSALYFCASSVRPDGGGTQYFGPGTRLTVL.

The chain carries TRBV7-2 and TRBJ1-1; D not resolved. Trimming left V 1 base short and J 3 bases short, with 6 bases between. This CDR3 is 13 amino acids long. Germline V gene data show CDR1 as SGHTA and CDR2 as FQGNSA. The CDR3 region has the DNA TGTGCCAGCAGCTTAGTCGGGGACACTGAAGCTTTCTTT. Amino acids: CASSLVGDTEAFF. Full variable domain (rest looked up from reference TRBV7-2 and TRBJ1-1): GAGVSQSPSNKVTEKGKDVELRCDPISGHTALYWYRQSLGQGLEFLIYFQGNSAPDKSGLPSDRFSAERTGGSVSTLTIQRTQQEDSAVYLCASSLVGDTEAFFGQGTRLTVV.

The V and J genes are TRBV25-1 and TRBJ2-1; perhaps TRBD2 as D (5 bases). Per the germline V gene, CDR1 is MGHDK and CDR2 is SYGVNS. The ends were cut back, 3 bases at V and 8 bases at J, with 14 bases in the middle. The CDR3 extends over 14 amino acids. This CDR3 reads CASSDIGNADEQFF. The CDR3 DNA is TGTGCCAGCAGTGATATCGGGAACGCCGATGAGCAGTTCTTC.

V gene TRBV6-5 combines with J gene TRBJ1-5, with 7 bases matching TRBD1. The CDR3 runs 13 residues. Germline loops: CDR1 MNHEY, CDR2 SVGAGI. With V trimmed by 8 bases and J by 4 bases, 5 bases remained unmatched. The CDR3 spells CASGTVSNQPQHF. The CDR3 DNA reads as TGTGCCAGCGGGACAGTCTCGAATCAGCCCCAGCATTTT.

In DNA form, the CDR3 reads TGTGCCAGCTCACCAAGTGGTAGCGCCTACGAGCAGTACTTC. Amino acids: CASSPSGSAYEQYF. This rearrangement joins TRBV18 to TRBJ2-7; D is perhaps TRBD2 (5 bases). The CDR3 loop spans 14 amino acids. Germline CDR1 reads KGHSH; CDR2 reads LQKENI. The germline V and J ends were trimmed by 2 bases and 2 bases, with 10 bases remaining between them.

Concerning this clone itself: Distinct nucleotide sequences in the sample also encode this CDR3. The rearrangement links TRBV18 to TRBJ1-5; D may be TRBD1 (5 bases). The V gene's germline CDR1 is KGHSH and CDR2 LQKENI. Trimming stripped 3 bases from V and 5 bases from J, with 8 bases between. The CDR3 is 13 amino acids. This chain's CDR3 is CASSPDRDQPQHF. The CDR3 bases are TGTGCCAGCTCACCCGACAGAGATCAGCCCCAGCATTTT.

The V and J genes are TRBV4-1 and TRBJ1-4; possible D gene TRBD1, 5 bases. CDR3 length equals 17 residues. CDR1 and CDR2 (germline): MGHRA, YSYEKL. V was cut by 3 bases and J by 0 bases, with 14 bases left in between. CDR3 sequence reads: CASSHDSDTSTNEKLFF. The DNA for the CDR3 is TGCGCCAGCAGCCACGACAGCGATACTTCAACTAATGAAAAACTGTTTTTT.

The CDR3, as DNA: TGCGCCAGCAGCCAAAACCCACAGGGTTACGAGCAGTACTTC. Amino acid sequence: CASSQNPQGYEQYF. The chain links TRBV4-1 to TRBJ2-7; a possible D gene is TRBD1 (6 bases). The CDR3 is made up of 14 amino acids. Trimming took 2 bases from V and 4 from J, leaving 12 bases between them. Germline V gives CDR1 MGHRA, CDR2 YSYEKL.

This rearrangement joins TRBV27 to TRBJ2-7, with D possibly matching TRBD2 (5 bases). Germline CDR1 and CDR2: MNHEY and SMNVEV (reference sequence). Trimming pared 2 bases from V and 5 bases from J, leaving 16 bases between. This CDR3 contains 15 residues. In DNA, the CDR3 is TGTGCCAGCAGTTTAAGGACTGCAACCGGGCACGAGCAGTACTTC. Its protein product is CASSLRTATGHEQYF.

The V gene is TRBV4-1, the J gene TRBJ1-1; D remains ambiguous. The CDR3 covers 13 residues. CDR1 is MGHRA, CDR2 YSYEKL, per germline. V lost 4 bases and J 2 bases, leaving 8 bases between the germline ends. The CDR3 nucleotides read TGCGCCAGCAGCCTACAACCAAACACTGAAGCTTTCTTT. Translated: CASSLQPNTEAFF.